This TCR beta chain stems from a study of cytomegalovirus exposure and HLA in healthy donors. An approximately 130-subject validation cohort, separate from the roughly 700-subject first cohort, supplied the donors. On this clone: Its antigen is not identified.

The assay was immunoSEQ multiplex PCR, and TCRdb's table has in-frame clones only and misses some. The sample contains roughly 330,000 clones, around 90% of which appear only once. The study, taken as a whole, reports: Reported results showed that the classifier diagnosed cytomegalovirus status with high specificity and sensitivity. Rare TCR sequences predominated, though certain public TCRs were found in many donors. Researchers catalogued about 150 TCR beta chains as cytomegalovirus-associated.

Sequenced input: PBMCs. This TCR derives from a woman aged 25 to 39 in good health and CMV-seropositive.

The chain's CDR3 is CASSVVLAGEQYF. Written as DNA, the CDR3 is TGTGCCAGCAGCGTAGTACTAGCAGGCGAGCAGTACTTC. The chain joins TRBV9 to TRBJ2-7, with a tentative D call TRBD2 (6 bases). Trimming pared 0 bases from V and 6 bases from J, leaving 10 bases between. CDR3 length: 13 residues. Germline CDR1 reads SGDLS; CDR2 reads YYNGEE.